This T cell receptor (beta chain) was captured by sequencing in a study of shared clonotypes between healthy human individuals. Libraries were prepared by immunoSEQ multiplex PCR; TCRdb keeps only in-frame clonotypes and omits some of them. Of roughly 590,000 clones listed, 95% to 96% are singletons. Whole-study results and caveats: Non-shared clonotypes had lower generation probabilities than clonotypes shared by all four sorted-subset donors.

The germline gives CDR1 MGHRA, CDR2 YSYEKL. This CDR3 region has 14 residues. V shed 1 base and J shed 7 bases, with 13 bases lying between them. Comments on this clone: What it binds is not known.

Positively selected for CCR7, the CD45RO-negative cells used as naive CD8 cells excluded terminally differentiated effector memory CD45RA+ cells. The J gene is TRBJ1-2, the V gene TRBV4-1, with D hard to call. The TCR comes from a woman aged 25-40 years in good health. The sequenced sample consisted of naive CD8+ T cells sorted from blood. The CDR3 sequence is CASSQAPGGFGYTF. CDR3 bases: TGCGCCAGCAGCCAAGCCCCCGGCGGGTTTGGCTACACCTTC.